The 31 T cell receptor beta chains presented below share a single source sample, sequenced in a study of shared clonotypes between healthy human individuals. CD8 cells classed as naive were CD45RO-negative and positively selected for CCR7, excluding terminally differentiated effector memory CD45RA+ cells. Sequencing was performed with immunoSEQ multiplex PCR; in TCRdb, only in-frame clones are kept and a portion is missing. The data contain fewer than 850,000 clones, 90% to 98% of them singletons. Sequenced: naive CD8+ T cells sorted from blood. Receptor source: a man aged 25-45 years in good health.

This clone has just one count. The CDR3 nucleotides are TGCGCCAGCAGCTTGTCAGGGGGCGGGTACGATACGCAGTATTTT. Amino acid sequence: CASSLSGGGYDTQYF. The V and J genes are TRBV5-1 and TRBJ2-3; 8 bases are a match to TRBD1. The trim removed 1 base at V and 6 bases at J, leaving 7 bases unmatched. Germline V CDR1 and CDR2: SGHRS, YFSETQ. This CDR3 contains 15 residues.

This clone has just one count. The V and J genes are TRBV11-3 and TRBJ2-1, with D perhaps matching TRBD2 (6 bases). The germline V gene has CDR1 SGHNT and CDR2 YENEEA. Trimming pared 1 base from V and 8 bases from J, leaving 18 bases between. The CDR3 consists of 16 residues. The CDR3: CASSLGPEGGWDEQFF. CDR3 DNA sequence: TGTGCCAGCAGCTTAGGACCTGAGGGAGGCTGGGATGAGCAGTTCTTC. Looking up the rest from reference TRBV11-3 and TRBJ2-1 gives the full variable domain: EAGVVQSPRYKIIEKKQPVAFWCNPISGHNTLYWYLQNLGQGPELLIRYENEEAVDDSQLPKDRFSAERLKGVDSTLKIQPAELGDSAVYLCASSLGPEGGWDEQFFGPGTRLTVL.

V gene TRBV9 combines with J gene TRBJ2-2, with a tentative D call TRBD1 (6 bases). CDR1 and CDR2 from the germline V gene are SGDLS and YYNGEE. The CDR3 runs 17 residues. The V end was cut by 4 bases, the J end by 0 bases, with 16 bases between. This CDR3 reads CASSLHPKGANTGELFF. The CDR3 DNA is TGTGCCAGCAGCCTCCACCCCAAGGGGGCGAACACCGGGGAGCTGTTTTTT.

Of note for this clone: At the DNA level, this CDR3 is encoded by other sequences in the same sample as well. The CDR3 reads CASSLDSNQPQHF. The DNA for the CDR3 is TGTGCCAGCAGTTTAGACTCGAATCAGCCCCAGCATTTT. The chain joins TRBV27 to TRBJ1-5; D gene uncertain. The V and J ends lost 2 bases and 4 bases respectively, with 6 bases between them. The CDR3 contains 13 residues. Germline CDR1 MNHEY, CDR2 SMNVEV (reference sequence).

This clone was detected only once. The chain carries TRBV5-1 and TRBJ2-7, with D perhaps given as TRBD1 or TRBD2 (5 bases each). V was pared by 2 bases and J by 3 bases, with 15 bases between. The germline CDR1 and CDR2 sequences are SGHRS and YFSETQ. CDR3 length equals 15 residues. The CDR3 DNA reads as TGCGCCAGCAGCTTAGGGGCCCAGGGAGACTACGAGCAGTACTTC. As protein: CASSLGAQGDYEQYF.

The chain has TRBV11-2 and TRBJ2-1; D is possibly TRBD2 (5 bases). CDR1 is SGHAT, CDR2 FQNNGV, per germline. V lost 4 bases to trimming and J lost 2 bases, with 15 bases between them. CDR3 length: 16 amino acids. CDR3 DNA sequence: TGTGCCAGCAGCTCCTCGTGGACTTACCCCTACAATGAGCAGTTCTTC. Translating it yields CASSSSWTYPYNEQFF. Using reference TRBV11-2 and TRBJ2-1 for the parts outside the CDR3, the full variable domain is EAGVAQSPRYKIIEKRQSVAFWCNPISGHATLYWYQQILGQGPKLLIQFQNNGVVDDSQLPKDRFSAERLKGVDSTLKIQPAKLEDSAVYLCASSSSWTYPYNEQFFGPGTRLTVL.

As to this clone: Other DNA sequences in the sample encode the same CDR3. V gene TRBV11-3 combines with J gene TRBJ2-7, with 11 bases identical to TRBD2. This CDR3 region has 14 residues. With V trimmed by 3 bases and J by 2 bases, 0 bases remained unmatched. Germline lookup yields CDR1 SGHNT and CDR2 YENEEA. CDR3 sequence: CASSLTSGAYEQYF. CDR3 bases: TGTGCCAGCAGCTTGACTAGCGGGGCCTACGAGCAGTACTTC.

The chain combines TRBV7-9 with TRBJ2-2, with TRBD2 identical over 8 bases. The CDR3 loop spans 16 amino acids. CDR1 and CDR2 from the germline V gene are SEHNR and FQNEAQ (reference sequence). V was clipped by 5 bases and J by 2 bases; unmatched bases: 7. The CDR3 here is CASSPLSGRNTGELFF. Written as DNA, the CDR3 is TGTGCCAGCAGCCCCCTCAGCGGGAGAAACACCGGGGAGCTGTTTTTT.

CDR3 DNA sequence: TGTGCCAGCAGTTATGCCGGGACTAGCGCCTACAATGAGCAGTTCTTC. Amino acids: CASSYAGTSAYNEQFF. The chain joins TRBV6-6 to TRBJ2-1; TRBD2 matches at 10 bases. Unmatched junction bases numbered 4, after V lost 3 bases and J lost 2 bases. CDR3 size: 16 residues. Germline-derived CDR1 and CDR2 are MNHNY and SVGAGI (reference sequence).

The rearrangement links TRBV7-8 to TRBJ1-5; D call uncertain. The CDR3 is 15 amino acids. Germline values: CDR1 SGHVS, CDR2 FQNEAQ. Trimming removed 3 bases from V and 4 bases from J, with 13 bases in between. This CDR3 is CASSFRRKINQPQHF. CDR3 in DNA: TGTGCCAGCAGCTTCCGACGGAAAATAAATCAGCCCCAGCATTTT.

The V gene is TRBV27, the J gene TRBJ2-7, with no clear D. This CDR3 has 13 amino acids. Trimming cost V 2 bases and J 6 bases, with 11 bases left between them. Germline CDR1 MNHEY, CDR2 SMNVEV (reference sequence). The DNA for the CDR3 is TGTGCCAGCAGTTTAGGGCCCCAATTCGAGCAGTACTTC. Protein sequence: CASSLGPQFEQYF.

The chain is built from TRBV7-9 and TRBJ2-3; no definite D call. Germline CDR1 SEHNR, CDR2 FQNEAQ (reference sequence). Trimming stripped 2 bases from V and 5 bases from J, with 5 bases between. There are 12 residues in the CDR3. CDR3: CASSLFLDTQYF. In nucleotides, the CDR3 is TGTGCCAGCAGCTTATTTCTAGATACGCAGTATTTT.

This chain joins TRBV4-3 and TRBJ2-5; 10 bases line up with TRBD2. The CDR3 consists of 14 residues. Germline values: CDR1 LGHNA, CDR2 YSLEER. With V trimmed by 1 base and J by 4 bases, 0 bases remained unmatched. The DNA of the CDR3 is TGCGCCAGCAGCCAAGGACTAGCGGGAGAGACCCAGTACTTC. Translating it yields CASSQGLAGETQYF.

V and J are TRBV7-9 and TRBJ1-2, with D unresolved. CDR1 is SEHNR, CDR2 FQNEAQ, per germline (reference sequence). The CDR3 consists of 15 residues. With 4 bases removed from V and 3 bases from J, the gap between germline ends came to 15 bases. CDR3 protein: CASSSDLTMDYGYTF. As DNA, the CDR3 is TGTGCCAGCAGCTCGGACCTGACGATGGACTATGGCTACACCTTC. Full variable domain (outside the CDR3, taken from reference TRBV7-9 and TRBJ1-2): DTGVSQNPRHKITKRGQNVTFRCDPISEHNRLYWYRQTLGQGPEFLTYFQNEAQLEKSRLLSDRFSAERPKGSFSTLEIQRTEQGDSAMYLCASSSDLTMDYGYTFGSGTRLTVV.

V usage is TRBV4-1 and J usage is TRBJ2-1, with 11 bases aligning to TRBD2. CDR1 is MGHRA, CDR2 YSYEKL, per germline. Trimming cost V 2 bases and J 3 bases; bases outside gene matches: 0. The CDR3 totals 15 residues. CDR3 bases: TGCGCCAGCAGCCAACTAGCGGGGGGCTACAATGAGCAGTTCTTC. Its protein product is CASSQLAGGYNEQFF.

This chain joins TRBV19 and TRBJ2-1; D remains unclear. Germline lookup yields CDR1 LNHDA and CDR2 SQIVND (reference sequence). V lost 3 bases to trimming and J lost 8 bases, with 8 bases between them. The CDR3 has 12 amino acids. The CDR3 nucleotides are TGTGCCAGTAGTATTGATCGGGATGAGCAGTTCTTC. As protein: CASSIDRDEQFF.

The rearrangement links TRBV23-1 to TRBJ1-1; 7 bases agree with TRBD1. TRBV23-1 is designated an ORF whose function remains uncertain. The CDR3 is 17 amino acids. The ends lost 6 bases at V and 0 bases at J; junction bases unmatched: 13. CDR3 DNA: TGCGCCAGCAGGTCGGGGAAAAGGGGGCGCATGAACACTGAAGCTTTCTTT. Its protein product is CASRSGKRGRMNTEAFF.

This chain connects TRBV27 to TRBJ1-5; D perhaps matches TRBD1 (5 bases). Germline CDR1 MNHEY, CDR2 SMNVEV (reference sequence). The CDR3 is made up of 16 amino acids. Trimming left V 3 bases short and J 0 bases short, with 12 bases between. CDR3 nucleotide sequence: TGTGCCAGCAGTTTGTCCTGGGACGTTAGCAATCAGCCCCAGCATTTT. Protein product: CASSLSWDVSNQPQHF.

CDR3 bases: TGTGCCAGCAGTCTCAATTACAGGAACACTGAAGCTTTCTTT. Its translation: CASSLNYRNTEAFF. The rearrangement joins TRBV6-5 to TRBJ1-1; D remains unclear. V lost 5 bases and J lost 1, with 11 bases in between. Germline assignment: CDR1 MNHEY and CDR2 SVGAGI. The CDR3 covers 14 residues.

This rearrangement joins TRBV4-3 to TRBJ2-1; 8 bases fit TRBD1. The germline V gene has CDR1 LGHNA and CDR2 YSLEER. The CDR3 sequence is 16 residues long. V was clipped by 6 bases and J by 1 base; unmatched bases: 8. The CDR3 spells CASRPGTGDSYNEQFF. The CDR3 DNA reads TGCGCCAGCAGGCCGGGGACAGGCGATTCCTACAATGAGCAGTTCTTC.

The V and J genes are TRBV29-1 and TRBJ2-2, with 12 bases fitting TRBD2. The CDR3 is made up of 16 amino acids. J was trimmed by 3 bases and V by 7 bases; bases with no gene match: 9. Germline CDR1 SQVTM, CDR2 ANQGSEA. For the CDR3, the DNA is TGCAGCGCCTTAGGGACTAGCGGGCCTGACACCGGGGAGCTGTTTTTT. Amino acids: CSALGTSGPDTGELFF.

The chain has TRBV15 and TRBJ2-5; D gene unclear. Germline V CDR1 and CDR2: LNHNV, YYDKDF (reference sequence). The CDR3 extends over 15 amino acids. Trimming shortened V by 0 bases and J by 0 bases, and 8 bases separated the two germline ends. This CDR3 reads CATSRDMNYQETQYF. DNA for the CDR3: TGTGCCACCAGCAGAGATATGAACTACCAAGAGACCCAGTACTTC.

CDR3 loop: CSVPGTSGIETQYF. For the CDR3, the DNA is TGCAGCGTTCCAGGGACTAGCGGGATTGAGACCCAGTACTTC. V and J are TRBV29-1 and TRBJ2-5; 13 nucleotides line up with TRBD2. V lost 5 bases to trimming and J lost 5 bases; unmatched junction nucleotides: 5. This CDR3 spans 14 amino acids. Germline CDR1 is SQVTM and CDR2 is ANQGSEA.

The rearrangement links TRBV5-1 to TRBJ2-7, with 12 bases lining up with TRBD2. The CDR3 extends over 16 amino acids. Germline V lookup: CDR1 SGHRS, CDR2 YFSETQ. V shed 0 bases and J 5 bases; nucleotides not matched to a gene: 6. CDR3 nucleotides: TGCGCCAGCAGCTTGGCTAGCGGGAGGGGGGCGGACGAGCAGTACTTC. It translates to CASSLASGRGADEQYF.

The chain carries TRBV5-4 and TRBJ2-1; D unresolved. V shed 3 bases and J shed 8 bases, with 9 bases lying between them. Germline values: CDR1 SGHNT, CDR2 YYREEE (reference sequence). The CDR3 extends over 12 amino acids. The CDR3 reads CASSYRPDEQFF. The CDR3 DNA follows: TGTGCCAGCAGCTATCGTCCTGATGAGCAGTTCTTC.

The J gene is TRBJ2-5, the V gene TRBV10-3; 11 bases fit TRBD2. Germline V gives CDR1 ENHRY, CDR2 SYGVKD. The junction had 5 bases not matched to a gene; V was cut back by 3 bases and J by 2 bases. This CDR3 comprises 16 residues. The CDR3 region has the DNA TGTGCCATCAGTGATCCCGGGACTAGCGGACAAGAGACCCAGTACTTC. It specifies CAISDPGTSGQETQYF.

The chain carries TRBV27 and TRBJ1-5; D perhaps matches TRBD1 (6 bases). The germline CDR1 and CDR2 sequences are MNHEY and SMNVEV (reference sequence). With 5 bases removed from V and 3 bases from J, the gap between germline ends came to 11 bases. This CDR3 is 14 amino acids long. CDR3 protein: CASSKTGINQPQHF. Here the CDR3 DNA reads TGTGCCAGCAGTAAAACAGGGATCAATCAGCCCCAGCATTTT.

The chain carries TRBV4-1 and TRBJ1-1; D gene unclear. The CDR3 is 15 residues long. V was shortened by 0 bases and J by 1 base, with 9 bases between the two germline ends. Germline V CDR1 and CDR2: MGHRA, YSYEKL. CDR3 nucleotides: TGCGCCAGCAGCCAAGATTTCGGCAGGAACACTGAAGCTTTCTTT. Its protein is CASSQDFGRNTEAFF.

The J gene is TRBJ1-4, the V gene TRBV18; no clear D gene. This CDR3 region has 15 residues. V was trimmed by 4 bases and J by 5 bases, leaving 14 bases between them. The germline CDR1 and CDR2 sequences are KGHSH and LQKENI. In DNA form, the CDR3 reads TGTGCCAGCTCACACGGTGGTCTTTTAAATGAAAAACTGTTTTTT. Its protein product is CASSHGGLLNEKLFF. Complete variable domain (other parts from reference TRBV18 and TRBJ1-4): NAGVMQNPRHLVRRRGQEARLRCSPMKGHSHVYWYRQLPEEGLKFMVYLQKENIIDESGMPKERFSAEFPKEGPSILRIQQVVRGDSAAYFCASSHGGLLNEKLFFGSGTQLSVL.

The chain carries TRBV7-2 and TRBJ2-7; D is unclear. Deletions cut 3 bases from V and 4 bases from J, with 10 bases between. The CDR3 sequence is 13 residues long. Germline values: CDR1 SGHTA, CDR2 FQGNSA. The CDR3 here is CASSFPITYEQYF. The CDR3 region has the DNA TGTGCCAGCAGCTTTCCCATCACGTACGAGCAGTACTTC.

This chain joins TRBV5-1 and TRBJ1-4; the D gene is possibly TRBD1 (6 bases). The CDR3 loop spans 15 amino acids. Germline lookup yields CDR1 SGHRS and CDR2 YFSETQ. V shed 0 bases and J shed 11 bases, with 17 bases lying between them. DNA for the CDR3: TGCGCCAGCAGCTTGGCAACCGGGGGCGAACGCAAACTGTTTTTT. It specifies CASSLATGGERKLFF.